The 11 T cell receptor beta chains below come from one sample, sequenced in a study of T cells in Graves' hyperthyroidism and ophthalmopathy. RNA transcripts were the template for amplifying TCR beta CDR3 regions. The study used the HTBI primer set for a first-round RT-PCR of the TCR CDR3. TCRdb re-called the multiplex PCR reads with MiXCR, one entry per CDR3 protein. The sample lists about 480,000 distinct CDR3 sequences, under 15% occurring once. The material sequenced was blood. Receptors originate from a woman aged 18-29 years with Graves' hyperthyroidism.

Only a few counts were recorded for this clonotype. It may be a read error: a sequence one base away is much more abundant. V is TRBV7-8 and J is TRBJ2-2, with D possibly TRBD2 on 5 matching bases. CDR1 is SGHVS, CDR2 FQNEAQ, per germline. The CDR3 is made up of 16 amino acids. DNA of the CDR3: TGTGCCAGCAGGTCGAATAGGTTTACGAACACCGGGGAGCTGCTTTTT. Protein: CASRSNRFTNTGELLF.

This clonotype was counted a single time. The chain is built from TRBV20-1 and TRBJ2-4; TRBD2 matches at 7 bases. The germline CDR1 and CDR2 sequences are DFQATT and SNEGSKA (reference sequence). The CDR3 length is 15 residues. With 3 bases clipped from V and 8 bases from J, the junction kept 13 bases outside the gene matches. The CDR3 DNA follows: TGCAGTGCTAGTGGGAGGGCGTCGACGAGGGACATTCAGTACTTC. Its translation: CSASGRASTRDIQYF.

This clonotype was seen a handful of times. The V gene is TRBV20-1, the J gene TRBJ2-3; the match to TRBD2 covers 13 bases. The CDR3 contains 15 residues. The germline V gene has CDR1 DFQATT and CDR2 SNEGSKA (reference sequence). Germline trimming cut 6 bases from V and 6 bases from J; bases unmatched to any gene: 9. The CDR3 sequence is CSAPRLAGGGDTQYF. CDR3 coding DNA: TGCAGTGCCCCCAGACTAGCGGGAGGTGGTGATACGCAGTATTTT.

This clonotype was found many times. This chain joins TRBV7-3 and TRBJ2-1; the match to TRBD2 covers 7 bases. Germline loops: CDR1 SGHTA, CDR2 FQGTGA. The CDR3 consists of 13 residues. Unmatched junction bases numbered 7, after V lost 5 bases and J lost 9 bases. Here the CDR3 DNA reads TGTGCCAGCAGCAGAACTAGCGATGGTGAGCAGTTCTTC. Its protein is CASSRTSDGEQFF.

This clonotype was found a few times. The chain combines TRBV20-1 with TRBJ2-3, with 12 bases fitting TRBD2. Germline CDR1 DFQATT, CDR2 SNEGSKA (reference sequence). The CDR3 extends over 17 amino acids. The trim removed 3 bases at V and 5 bases at J, leaving 12 bases unmatched. CDR3 sequence (DNA): TGCAGTGCTAGGGATGTAGGACTAGCGGGATTGGTAGATACGCAGTATTTT. Translating gives CSARDVGLAGLVDTQYF.

This clonotype has at least ten counts. The chain carries TRBV19 and TRBJ1-1; no definite D call. Trimming removed 4 bases from V and 4 bases from J, with 16 bases in between. This CDR3 is 15 amino acids long. Germline values: CDR1 LNHDA, CDR2 SQIVND (reference sequence). The CDR3 region is CASSTHDGRGTEAFF. CDR3 in DNA: TGTGCCAGTAGTACCCACGACGGGAGAGGCACTGAAGCTTTCTTT.

This clonotype was seen repeatedly, ten times or more. The chain is built from TRBV19 and TRBJ2-1, with 13 bases fitting TRBD2. With 3 bases clipped from V and 7 bases from J, the junction kept 9 bases outside the gene matches. Germline-derived CDR1 and CDR2 are LNHDA and SQIVND (reference sequence). The CDR3 contains 17 residues. In DNA, the CDR3 is TGTGCCAGTAGTATCGTACTAGCGGGAGGGCCTGGGAATGAGCAGTTCTTC. Protein sequence: CASSIVLAGGPGNEQFF.

About this clonotype: A read error may explain this, as a much larger clone is one base away. The CDR3 does not close with the conserved phenylalanine or tryptophan, likely indicating a read error. The J gene is TRBJ2-7, the V gene TRBV7-3; D assignment may be TRBD1 or TRBD2 (7 bases each). V was pared by 5 bases and J by 4 bases, with 15 bases between. Germline V gene sequence: CDR1 SGHTA, CDR2 FQGTGA. The CDR3 spans 14 residues. As DNA, the CDR3 is TGTGCCAGCAGCCTCCAGGGGGGGGGGTACGAGCAGTACCTC. The encoded protein is CASSLQGGGYEQYL.

This clonotype was picked up a small number of times. The V and J genes are TRBV13 and TRBJ2-3; 13 bases fit TRBD2. The CDR3 totals 16 residues. Germline CDR1 PRHDT, CDR2 FYEKMQ (reference sequence). The V and J ends lost 4 bases and 6 bases, in that order; junction bases with no gene match: 7. CDR3 DNA sequence: TGTGCCAGCAGCTCGACGGGGACTAGCGGGAAGGATACGCAGTATTTT. It codes for CASSSTGTSGKDTQYF.

This clonotype was seen ten or more times. V is TRBV5-1 and J is TRBJ2-1; D is possibly TRBD2 (5 bases). V shed 5 bases and J shed 5 bases, with 17 bases lying between them. The CDR3 covers 15 residues. Germline V gives CDR1 SGHRS, CDR2 YFSETQ. The CDR3 loop is CASSPFQDSDNEQFF. In nucleotides, the CDR3 is TGCGCCAGCAGTCCCTTCCAGGACTCGGACAATGAGCAGTTCTTC.

This clonotype was seen a few times. The chain uses TRBV6-5 and TRBJ2-5; D unclear. Germline V gene lookup returns CDR1 MNHEY and CDR2 SVGAGI. Trimming left V 2 bases short and J 10 bases short, with 8 bases between. This CDR3 region has 11 residues. CDR3 sequence: CASSYPPFQYF. In DNA form, the CDR3 reads TGTGCCAGCAGTTACCCTCCTTTCCAGTACTTC.